This T cell receptor beta chain was sequenced for a study of blood T cell repertoires in COVID-19. CDR3 length equals 13 residues. CDR1 and CDR2 from the germline V gene are LNHNV and YYDKDF (reference sequence). The J segment lost 7 bases and the V segment lost 9 bases, leaving 6 bases of the junction unmatched. TCRdb's table, derived via immunoSEQ multiplex PCR, lists solely in-frame clones and lacks some. This table has a few hundred thousand clones, 80% to 90% appearing once. Residents of about two dozen US areas, aged about 18 to 89 years, made up the participants. This TCR was recovered from a woman under 30 who had recovered from COVID-19. The sequenced sample was PBMCs or T cells enriched from blood (not recorded which). The chain is built from TRBV15 and TRBJ1-4; 9 nucleotides line up with TRBD1. The DNA for the CDR3 is TGTGCCACAGCGGGGACAGGGTCTGAAAAACTGTTTTTT. It translates to CATAGTGSEKLFF.